This T cell receptor (beta chain) was recovered during a study of tumor and adjacent non-tumor tissue in lung cancer. The CDR3 consists of 19 residues. TCRbeta libraries were built with three rounds of nested PCR, modified from ARM-PCR. TCRdb analysed the multiplex PCR reads with MiXCR anew, one entry per CDR3 protein. The sample includes 200,000 to 250,000 distinct CDR3 sequences, about 71% of them seen just once. The template was RNA from unsorted bulk tissue. To note about this clonotype: Compared with germline, one end of the junction differs, possibly owing to a read error.

Sequencing was done on a sample of lung tumor tissue. The clonotype originates from a man in his sixties with non-small cell lung cancer. The rearrangement uses TRBV12-3 or TRBV12-4 and TRBJ2-3; 12 bases agree with TRBD2. The CDR3 here is CTSSPGLAGPYSSTDTQYF. DNA for the CDR3: TGTACCAGCAGTCCAGGACTAGCGGGACCCTATTCTAGCACAGATACGCAGTATTTT.